The 31 T cell receptor beta chains listed next were all sequenced from one sample in a study of CD8+ T cells in alopecia areata. Treatment: oral pan-JAK inhibitor, 5-10 mg twice daily. Extraction of RNA preceded its reverse transcription into cDNA, which served as the sequencing template. TCRdb's table, derived via immunoSEQ multiplex PCR, lists solely in-frame clones and lacks some. The sample carries about 90,000 clones, around 47% recorded once. The sequences come from CD8+ T cells sorted from blood, collected at week 24, from a patient treated with tofacitinib. The receptors here all came from a human donor with alopecia areata.

J is TRBJ2-4 and V is TRBV5-6; 11 bases map to TRBD1. The CDR3 is 13 amino acids. V dropped 4 bases and J dropped 9; count of bases not matched to a gene: 3. Germline CDR1 reads SGHDT; CDR2 reads YYEEEE. The CDR3 nucleotides read TGTGCCAGCAGCAGAGGGACAGGGGGCATTCAGTACTTC. This codes for CASSRGTGGIQYF.

This clone was seen a few times. V usage is TRBV4-1 and J usage is TRBJ2-7, with D possibly being TRBD1 or TRBD2 (5 bases each). The CDR3 consists of 15 residues. Germline CDR1 reads MGHRA; CDR2 reads YSYEKL. V lost 0 bases and J lost 5, with 14 bases in between. The CDR3 here is CASSQERGPNHEQYF. As DNA, the CDR3 is TGCGCCAGCAGCCAAGAACGGGGCCCGAACCACGAGCAGTACTTC.

This chain links TRBV7-9 with TRBJ2-7; D gene uncertain. The V gene's germline CDR1 is SEHNR and CDR2 FQNEAQ (reference sequence). This CDR3 comprises 12 residues. V gave up 5 bases and J gave up 2 bases, with 7 bases separating them. This CDR3 is CASSVDTYEQYF. CDR3 DNA sequence: TGTGCCAGCAGCGTTGATACCTACGAGCAGTACTTC.

On this clone itself: Other DNA sequences in this specimen translate into the identical CDR3. The chain links TRBV5-1 to TRBJ2-7, with D uncertain. CDR3 size: 11 residues. From germline, CDR1 is SGHRS and CDR2 YFSETQ. V was shortened by 0 bases and J by 4 bases, with 2 bases between the two germline ends. The CDR3 sequence: CASSLGYEQYF. In DNA, the CDR3 is TGCGCCAGCAGCTTGGGTTACGAGCAGTACTTC.

In this sample, this clone turned up a few times. The genes are TRBV29-1 and TRBJ2-7; perhaps D is TRBD1 or TRBD2 (6 bases each). The CDR3 covers 13 residues. Trimming took off 4 bases at V and 4 bases at J, with 14 bases between the two ends. Looked up from germline, CDR1 is SQVTM and CDR2 is ANQGSEA. The CDR3 reads CSVGRGLGYEQYF. Here the CDR3 DNA reads TGCAGCGTTGGTCGGGGGCTAGGGTACGAGCAGTACTTC.

The chain combines TRBV7-9 with TRBJ1-1; TRBD1 matches at 7 bases. Unmatched junction bases numbered 10, after V lost 5 bases and J lost 7 bases. The CDR3 runs 14 residues. Per the germline V gene, CDR1 is SEHNR and CDR2 is FQNEAQ (reference sequence). The CDR3 DNA follows: TGTGCCAGCAGCCCTCCCGCCCGGGACAGTGAAGCTTTCTTT. Encoded protein: CASSPPARDSEAFF.

This sequence joins TRBV27 and TRBJ2-1; 9 nucleotides line up with TRBD2. Germline V CDR1 and CDR2: MNHEY, SMNVEV (reference sequence). Losses at the gene ends were 6 bases for V and 9 bases for J; bases not matched to a gene: 15. CDR3 length equals 16 residues. CDR3 sequence (DNA): TGTGCCAGCAGATTAATAGCGGGAGCCGGTCTTGCTGAGCAGTTCTTC. This translates into CASRLIAGAGLAEQFF.

This clone has only a few counts. The chain is built from TRBV4-1 and TRBJ2-7; 8 nucleotides line up with TRBD1. The CDR3 sequence is 16 residues long. The germline V gene encodes CDR1 MGHRA and CDR2 YSYEKL. Trimming cost V 0 bases and J 2 bases; bases outside gene matches: 6. DNA of the CDR3: TGCGCCAGCAGCCAAGATTTTGAACAGGGGGCCTACGAGCAGTACTTC. Translated: CASSQDFEQGAYEQYF.

V is TRBV4-1 and J is TRBJ1-5; D unresolved. V lost 1 base and J lost 0, with 7 bases in between. Per germline, CDR1 MGHRA and CDR2 YSYEKL. This CDR3 region has 15 residues. The CDR3 nucleotides read TGCGCCAGCAGCCAAGGGCCCTATAGCAATCAGCCCCAGCATTTT. It is translated as CASSQGPYSNQPQHF.

This clone was seen a handful of times. The chain has TRBV7-2 and TRBJ1-3, with D unclear. There are 16 residues in the CDR3. Deletions cut 1 base from V and 0 bases from J, with 10 bases between. Germline CDR1 reads SGHTA; CDR2 reads FQGNSA. The DNA for the CDR3 is TGTGCCAGCAGCTTAGTTCCGGTCAACTCTGGAAACACCATATATTTT. Protein: CASSLVPVNSGNTIYF.

The chain carries TRBV15 and TRBJ2-7, with 8 bases fitting TRBD1. Per germline, CDR1 LNHNV and CDR2 YYDKDF (reference sequence). The CDR3 covers 16 residues. The V and J ends lost 8 bases and 1 base, in that order; junction bases with no gene match: 13. The CDR3 coding sequence is TGTGCCACCGGTCTCTATGACAGGGGACATTCCTACGAGCAGTACTTC. Translated: CATGLYDRGHSYEQYF. Variable domain in full (rest from reference TRBV15 and TRBJ2-7): DAMVIQNPRYQVTQFGKPVTLSCSQTLNHNVMYWYQQKSSQAPKLLFHYYDKDFNNEADTPDNFQSRRPNTSFCFLDIRSPGLGDTAMYLCATGLYDRGHSYEQYFGPGTRLTVT.

The V call is TRBV23-1, the J call TRBJ2-1; a possible D gene is TRBD1 (6 bases). TRBV23-1 is identified as an open reading frame with a role that is uncertain. Trimming removed 7 bases from V and 3 bases from J, with 16 bases in between. The CDR3 is 15 amino acids. Here the CDR3 reads CASNWSQGFYNEQFF. The CDR3 coding sequence is TGCGCCAGCAACTGGTCACAGGGTTTCTACAATGAGCAGTTCTTC.

J is TRBJ1-2 and V is TRBV7-2; D remains unclear. This CDR3 region has 17 residues. From germline, CDR1 is SGHTA and CDR2 FQGNSA. V was shortened by 1 base and J by 4 bases, with 19 bases between the two germline ends. Here the CDR3 DNA reads TGTGCCAGCAGCTTAGGAGGGCAAGGGCTTTCTACCTATGGCTACACCTTC. Amino acid sequence: CASSLGGQGLSTYGYTF.

V is TRBV11-2 and J is TRBJ2-7; 7 nucleotides agree with TRBD1. The CDR3 runs 13 residues. J lost 5 bases, V lost 7 bases, and 8 bases had no gene match. Germline CDR1 SGHAT, CDR2 FQNNGV. CDR3 sequence: CASISTGTHEQYF. The CDR3 nucleotides read TGTGCCAGCATCTCGACAGGGACCCACGAGCAGTACTTC.

About this clone itself: Other DNA variants within this sample encode the same CDR3. The chain joins TRBV2 to TRBJ2-7, with no clear D. The CDR3 covers 11 residues. Germline CDR1 is SNHLY and CDR2 is FYNNEI. V gave up 6 bases and J gave up 3 bases, with 6 bases separating them. CDR3 loop: CASRTGYEQYF. CDR3 nucleotide sequence: TGTGCCAGCAGGACCGGCTACGAGCAGTACTTC.

J is TRBJ1-5 and V is TRBV9; no clear D gene. V was clipped by 4 bases and J by 5 bases, with 10 bases between them. CDR1 and CDR2 from the germline V gene are SGDLS and YYNGEE. There are 13 residues in the CDR3. CDR3 DNA: TGTGCCAGCAGCACCCAGGCCGATCAGCCCCAGCATTTT. It yields the protein CASSTQADQPQHF.

This clone was observed a few times. The chain carries TRBV7-2 and TRBJ2-7; TRBD1 aligns across 9 bases. This CDR3 is built from 15 residues. J gave up 2 bases and V 6 bases, and 8 bases lay outside the gene matches. CDR1 is SGHTA and CDR2 is FQGNSA in the germline V gene. CDR3 DNA: TGTGCCAGCAGTGAGATTGGACAGGGGACCTACGAGCAGTACTTC. Protein product: CASSEIGQGTYEQYF.

The chain links TRBV27 to TRBJ1-2, with TRBD1 identical over 8 bases. The CDR3 contains 13 residues. The germline CDR1 and CDR2 sequences are MNHEY and SMNVEV (reference sequence). J lost 4 bases, V lost 5 bases, and 3 bases had no gene match. CDR3 coding DNA: TGTGCCAGCAGTCTCACAGGGGGCTATGGCTACACCTTC. Protein: CASSLTGGYGYTF.

The chain has TRBV19 and TRBJ1-2; D uncertain. Germline V CDR1 and CDR2: LNHDA, SQIVND (reference sequence). This CDR3 contains 15 residues. The V end lost 2 bases, the J end lost 3 bases, and 13 bases lay between the germline ends. CDR3 DNA sequence: TGTGCCAGTAGTATATCCCTTGGAGCCCACTATGGCTACACCTTC. Its translation is CASSISLGAHYGYTF.

V is TRBV10-3 and J is TRBJ2-5, with 9 bases aligning to TRBD1. The CDR3 consists of 14 residues. The V gene's germline CDR1 is ENHRY and CDR2 SYGVKD. The V gene end was trimmed by 3 bases and the J gene end by 4 bases; junction bases not matched to a gene: 3. CDR3 region: CAISEPDRGETQYF. CDR3 DNA: TGTGCCATCAGTGAACCGGACAGGGGAGAGACCCAGTACTTC.

This chain uses TRBV4-1 with TRBJ2-3; no clear D. The V end lost 6 bases, the J end lost 4 bases, and 11 bases lay between the germline ends. CDR1 is MGHRA and CDR2 is YSYEKL in the germline V gene. This CDR3 has 13 residues. The CDR3 DNA follows: TGCGCCAGCAGGGCAACGACCGCAGATACGCAGTATTTT. Its translation is CASRATTADTQYF.

This clone was seen more than once but under ten times. The genes are TRBV5-1 and TRBJ2-2, with TRBD1 as a possible D gene (5 bases). V shed 8 bases and J shed 3 bases, with 11 bases lying between them. Germline CDR1 and CDR2: SGHRS and YFSETQ. This CDR3 comprises 13 residues. The CDR3 here is CASLAGYTGELFF. Written as DNA, the CDR3 is TGCGCCAGTCTGGCAGGGTACACCGGGGAGCTGTTTTTT. Complete variable domain (other parts from reference TRBV5-1 and TRBJ2-2): KAGVTQTPRYLIKTRGQQVTLSCSPISGHRSVSWYQQTPGQGLQFLFEYFSETQRNKGNFPGRFSGRQFSNSRSEMNVSTLELGDSALYLCASLAGYTGELFFGEGSRLTVL.

This chain links TRBV5-6 with TRBJ2-1; 7 nucleotides line up with TRBD2. CDR3 size: 15 residues. The germline V gene encodes CDR1 SGHDT and CDR2 YYEEEE. The ends lost 0 bases at V and 3 bases at J; junction bases unmatched: 3. The DNA for the CDR3 is TGTGCCAGCAGCTTGGAGGCGGGAGTCTACAATGAGCAGTTCTTC. Protein sequence: CASSLEAGVYNEQFF. The whole variable domain, filled in from reference TRBV5-6 and TRBJ2-1, reads DAGVTQSPTHLIKTRGQQVTLRCSPKSGHDTVSWYQQALGQGPQFIFQYYEEEERQRGNFPDRFSGHQFPNYSSELNVNALLLGDSALYLCASSLEAGVYNEQFFGPGTRLTVL.

The chain couples TRBV9 to TRBJ2-5; 9 bases match TRBD1. The CDR3 has 15 amino acids. CDR1 and CDR2 from the germline V gene are SGDLS and YYNGEE. The V and J ends lost 7 bases and 5 bases, in that order; junction bases with no gene match: 12. CDR3 sequence: CASGYATGGEETQYF. For the CDR3, the DNA is TGTGCCAGCGGATACGCGACAGGGGGAGAGGAGACCCAGTACTTC. Using reference TRBV9 and TRBJ2-5 for the parts outside the CDR3, the full variable domain is DSGVTQTPKHLITATGQRVTLRCSPRSGDLSVYWYQQSLDQGLQFLIQYYNGEERAKGNILERFSAQQFPDLHSELNLSSLELGDSALYFCASGYATGGEETQYFGPGTRLLVL.

The V gene is TRBV4-1, the J gene TRBJ2-7; 14 nucleotides agree with TRBD2. The CDR3 covers 17 residues. V trimming: 4 bases; J trimming: 0 bases; junction bases outside the gene matches: 5. Germline CDR1 and CDR2: MGHRA and YSYEKL. CDR3 protein: CASSRSGTSGSSYEQYF. CDR3 DNA sequence: TGCGCCAGCAGCCGCTCCGGGACTAGCGGGAGCTCCTACGAGCAGTACTTC.

This chain connects TRBV9 to TRBJ2-7, with TRBD1 identical over 8 bases. The CDR3 has 15 amino acids. Germline V CDR1 and CDR2: SGDLS, YYNGEE. V lost 3 bases, J lost 3 bases, and 8 bases stayed unmatched. CDR3 loop: CASSAGQGPVYEQYF. The CDR3 DNA reads TGTGCCAGCAGCGCCGGACAGGGTCCCGTCTACGAGCAGTACTTC.

This sequence joins TRBV6-5 and TRBJ2-1; no clear D gene. The CDR3 is 14 residues long. The germline gives CDR1 MNHEY, CDR2 SVGAGI. V lost 5 bases to trimming and J lost 5 bases, with 13 bases between them. CDR3 DNA: TGTGCCAGCAGTGAATGGTTCAGGAACAATGAGCAGTTCTTC. Translated: CASSEWFRNNEQFF.

V gene TRBV18 combines with J gene TRBJ2-5; TRBD2 matches at 7 bases. Germline V gene lookup returns CDR1 KGHSH and CDR2 LQKENI. The CDR3 totals 15 residues. Trimming cost V 3 bases and J 5 bases; bases outside gene matches: 9. CDR3 in amino acids: CASSPFGGSWETQYF. The CDR3 coding sequence is TGTGCCAGCTCACCGTTCGGCGGGAGTTGGGAGACCCAGTACTTC.

This rearrangement joins TRBV6-1 to TRBJ2-1; 7 bases map to TRBD2. The CDR3 is 13 residues long. Germline V CDR1 and CDR2: MNHNS, SASEGT. Unmatched junction bases numbered 5, after V lost 8 bases and J lost 4 bases. The CDR3 DNA sequence: TGTGCCAGCGGGACTACGACATACAATGAGCAGTTCTTC. Translating gives CASGTTTYNEQFF.

V is TRBV29-1 and J is TRBJ2-1; TRBD2 matches 7 bases. V shed 8 bases and J 3 bases; nucleotides not matched to a gene: 7. The CDR3 is made up of 13 amino acids. CDR1 SQVTM and CDR2 ANQGSEA come from the germline V gene. The CDR3 is CSFLRELYNEQFF. CDR3 sequence (DNA): TGCAGCTTTTTGCGGGAGCTCTACAATGAGCAGTTCTTC.

V is TRBV13 and J is TRBJ2-7; no reliable D call. Trimming cost V 4 bases and J 0 bases, with 1 base left between them. This CDR3 is 11 amino acids long. Germline V gene sequence: CDR1 PRHDT, CDR2 FYEKMQ (reference sequence). CDR3 in DNA: TGTGCCAGCAGCTCCTCCTACGAGCAGTACTTC. This sequence encodes CASSSSYEQYF.